These T cell receptor beta chains were read from a single sample in a study of blood T cell repertoires in COVID-19. The data were produced by immunoSEQ multiplex PCR, yet TCRdb's version contains in-frame clones alone and is incomplete. There are about 86,000 clones in the sample; around 87% occur only once, and over 0.95% lies in the top ten. The sequenced sample was peripheral blood. Source of these receptors: a human donor in a cohort sampled during active COVID-19. Both conserved end residues are part of each CDR3.

v_gene,j_gene,CDR3aa
TRBV9,TRBJ2-1,CASSVEGVYNEQFF
TRBV28,TRBJ2-1,CASSWGTSGNEQFF
TRBV7-3,TRBJ1-1,CASSQTSGLGTEAFF
TRBV2,TRBJ2-3,CASRAEGVGTDTQYF
TRBV12-3/TRBV12-4,TRBJ2-1,CASSSSANEQFF
TRBV28,TRBJ1-5,CASSLGGLVDQPQHF
TRBV28,TRBJ2-5,CASSSPPGTQYF
TRBV28,TRBJ1-2,CASSTTRNYGYTF
TRBV9,TRBJ2-3,CASSLTSGFTDTQYF
TRBV19,TRBJ2-7,CASSIRMTDTYEQYF